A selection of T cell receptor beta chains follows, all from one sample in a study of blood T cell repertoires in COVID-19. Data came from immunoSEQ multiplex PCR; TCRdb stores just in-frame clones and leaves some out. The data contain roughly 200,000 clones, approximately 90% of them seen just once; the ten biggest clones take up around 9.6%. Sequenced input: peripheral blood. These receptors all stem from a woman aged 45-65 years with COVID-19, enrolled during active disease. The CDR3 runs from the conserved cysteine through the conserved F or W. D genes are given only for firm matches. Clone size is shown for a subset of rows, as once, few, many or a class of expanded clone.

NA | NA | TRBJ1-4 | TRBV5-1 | CASSLDIATNEKLFF | TGCGCCAGCAGCTTGGACATTGCAACTAATGAAAAACTGTTTTTT
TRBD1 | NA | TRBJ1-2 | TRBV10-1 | CASSPGGTGGSNYTF | TGCGCCAGCAGTCCAGGGGGGACAGGGGGCTCAAACTACACCTTC
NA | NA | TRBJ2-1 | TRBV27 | CASSVGGNEQFF | TGTGCCAGCAGTGTGGGGGGCAATGAGCAGTTCTTC
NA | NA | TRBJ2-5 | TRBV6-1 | CASSDNRVTGTQYF | TGTGCCAGCAGTGATAACAGGGTAACAGGGACCCAGTACTTC
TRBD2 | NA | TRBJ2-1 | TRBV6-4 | CASSLGTSVYNEQFF | TGTGCCAGCAGCCTCGGGACTAGCGTTTACAATGAGCAGTTCTTC
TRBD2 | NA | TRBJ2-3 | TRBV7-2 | CASSRPGLAGGPSTDTQYF | TGTGCCAGCAGCCGCCCGGGACTAGCGGGGGGGCCGAGCACAGATACGCAGTATTTT
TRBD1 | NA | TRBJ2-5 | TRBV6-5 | CASSPGGQETQYF | TGTGCCAGCAGTCCAGGGGGACAAGAGACCCAGTACTTC
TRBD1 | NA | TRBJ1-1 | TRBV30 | CAWNQGGHSGAFF | TGTGCCTGGAATCAAGGGGGCCATTCGGGAGCTTTCTTT
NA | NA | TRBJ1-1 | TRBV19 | CASKEGINTEAFF | TGTGCCAGTAAGGAGGGAATTAACACTGAAGCTTTCTTT
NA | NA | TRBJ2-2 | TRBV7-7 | CASSPRTGRDTGELFF | TGTGCCAGCAGCCCCAGGACAGGGAGGGACACCGGGGAGCTGTTTTTT
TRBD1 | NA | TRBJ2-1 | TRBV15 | CATSEGQGASNEQFF | TGTGCCACCAGCGAGGGACAGGGGGCAAGTAATGAGCAGTTCTTC
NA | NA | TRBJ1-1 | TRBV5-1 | CASSRLGGGTEAFF | TGCGCCAGCAGCCGCTTGGGAGGGGGCACTGAAGCTTTCTTT
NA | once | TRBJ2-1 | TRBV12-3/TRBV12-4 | CASSNQGNEQFF | TGTGCCAGCAGCAATCAGGGCAATGAGCAGTTCTTC
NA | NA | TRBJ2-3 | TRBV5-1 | CASSPEPGLQGDTQYF | TGCGCCAGCAGCCCGGAACCGGGACTCCAAGGGGATACGCAGTATTTT
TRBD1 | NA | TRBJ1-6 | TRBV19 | CASSIVNVGQGDNSPLHF | TGTGCCAGTAGTATAGTCAACGTGGGACAGGGGGATAATTCACCCCTCCACTTT
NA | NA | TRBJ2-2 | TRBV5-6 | CASTTPWGANTGELFF | TGTGCCAGCACCACCCCCTGGGGGGCGAACACCGGGGAGCTGTTTTTT
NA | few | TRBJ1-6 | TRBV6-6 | CASRSNRLPPISPLHF | TGTGCCAGCAGGAGTAACAGGCTTCCCCCAATTTCACCCCTCCACTTT
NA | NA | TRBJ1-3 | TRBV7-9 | CASSREISGNTIYF | TGTGCCAGCAGCCGCGAGATCTCTGGAAACACCATATATTTT
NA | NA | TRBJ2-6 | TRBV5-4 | CASSLEGSGANVLTF | TGTGCCAGCAGCTTGGAGGGGTCTGGGGCCAACGTCCTGACTTTC
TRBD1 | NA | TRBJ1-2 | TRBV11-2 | CASSFIHGDRRYYGYTF | TGTGCCAGCAGCTTTATCCACGGGGACAGAAGATACTATGGCTACACCTTC
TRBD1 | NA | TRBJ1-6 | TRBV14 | CASSQGQGPNSPLHF | TGTGCCAGCAGCCAAGGACAGGGGCCTAATTCACCCCTCCACTTT
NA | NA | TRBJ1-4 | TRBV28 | CASSMGGTDEKLFF | TGTGCCAGCAGTATGGGGGGAACTGATGAAAAACTGTTTTTT
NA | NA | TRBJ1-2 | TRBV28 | CASSLYIFRGQGYGYTF | TGTGCCAGCAGTTTATACATCTTCAGGGGTCAAGGCTATGGCTACACCTTC
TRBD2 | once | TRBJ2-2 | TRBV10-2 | CASSSLAGGPNGELFF | TGCGCCAGCAGCTCACTAGCGGGGGGGCCGAACGGGGAGCTGTTTTTT
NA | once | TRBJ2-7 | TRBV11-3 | CASSFKLLGGFDEQYF | TGTGCCAGCAGCTTTAAACTCCTCGGGGGTTTCGACGAGCAGTACTTC
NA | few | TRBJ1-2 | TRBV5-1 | CASSLNVDYGYTF | TGCGCCAGCAGCTTGAACGTAGACTATGGCTACACCTTC
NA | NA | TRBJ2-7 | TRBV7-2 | CASSFDDTVSGEQYF | TGTGCCAGCAGCTTTGATGACACGGTATCGGGGGAGCAGTACTTC
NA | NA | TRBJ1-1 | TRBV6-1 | CASSEGGDTEAFF | TGTGCCAGCAGTGAGGGAGGAGACACTGAAGCTTTCTTT
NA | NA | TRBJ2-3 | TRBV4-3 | CASSPLGAGNTDTQYF | TGCGCCAGCAGCCCCCTAGGTGCGGGGAACACAGATACGCAGTATTTT
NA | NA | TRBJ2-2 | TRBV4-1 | CASSQRTVNTGELFF | TGCGCCAGCAGCCAAAGGACAGTGAACACCGGGGAGCTGTTTTTT
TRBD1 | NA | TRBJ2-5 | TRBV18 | CASSPGTVQETQYF | TGTGCCAGCTCACCCGGGACAGTTCAAGAGACCCAGTACTTC
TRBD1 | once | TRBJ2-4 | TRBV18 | CASSRAQGALIQYF | TGTGCCAGCTCACGGGCCCAGGGGGCGCTCATTCAGTACTTC
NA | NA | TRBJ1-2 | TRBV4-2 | CASSQVKDTSYGYTF | TGTGCCAGCAGCCAAGTGAAGGACACCTCCTATGGCTACACCTTC
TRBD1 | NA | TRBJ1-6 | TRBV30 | CAWRQGSGNSPLHF | TGTGCCTGGAGACAGGGGTCGGGTAATTCACCCCTCCACTTT
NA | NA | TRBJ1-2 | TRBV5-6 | CASSLGEDRNPNYGYTF | TGTGCCAGCAGCTTGGGGGAAGACAGAAACCCCAACTATGGCTACACCTTC